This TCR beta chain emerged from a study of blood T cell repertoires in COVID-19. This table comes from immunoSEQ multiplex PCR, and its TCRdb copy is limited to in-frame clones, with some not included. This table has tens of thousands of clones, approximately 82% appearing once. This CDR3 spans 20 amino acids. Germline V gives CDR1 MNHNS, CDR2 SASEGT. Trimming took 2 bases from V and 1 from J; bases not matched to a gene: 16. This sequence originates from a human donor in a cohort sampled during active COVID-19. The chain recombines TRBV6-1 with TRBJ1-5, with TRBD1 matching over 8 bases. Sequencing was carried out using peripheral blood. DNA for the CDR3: TGTGCCAGCAGTGAAAGGGCCCAGGGGGCCCGTGGGGGAAGCAATCAGCCCCAGCATTTT. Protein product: CASSERAQGARGGSNQPQHF.